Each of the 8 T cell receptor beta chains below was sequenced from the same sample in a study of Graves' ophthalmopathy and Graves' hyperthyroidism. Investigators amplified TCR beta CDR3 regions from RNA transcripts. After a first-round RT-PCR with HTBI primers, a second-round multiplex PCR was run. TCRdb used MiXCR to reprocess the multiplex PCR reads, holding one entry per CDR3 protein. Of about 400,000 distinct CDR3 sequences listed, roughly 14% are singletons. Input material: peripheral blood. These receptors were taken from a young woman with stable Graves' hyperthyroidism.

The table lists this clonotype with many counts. The CDR3 DNA sequence: TGTGCCAGCACCAGACAGATGAACACTGAAGCTTTCTTT. It yields the protein CASTRQMNTEAFF. The chain joins TRBV12-3 or TRBV12-4 to TRBJ1-1; maybe TRBD1 (5 bases). The CDR3 has 13 amino acids. V was clipped by 7 bases and J by 0 bases, with 9 bases between them.

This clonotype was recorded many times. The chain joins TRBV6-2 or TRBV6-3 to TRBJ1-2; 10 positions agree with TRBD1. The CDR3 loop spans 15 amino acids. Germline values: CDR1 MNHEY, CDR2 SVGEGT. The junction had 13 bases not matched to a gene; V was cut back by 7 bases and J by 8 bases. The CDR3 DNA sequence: TGTGCCAGCACCCCGGGACAGGGGTTCAGGGCCGGCTACACCTTC. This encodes CASTPGQGFRAGYTF.

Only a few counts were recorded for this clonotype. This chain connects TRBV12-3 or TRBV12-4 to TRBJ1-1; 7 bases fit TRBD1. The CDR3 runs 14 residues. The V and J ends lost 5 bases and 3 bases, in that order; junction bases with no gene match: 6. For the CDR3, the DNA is TGTGCCAGCAGTCCGGAAACAGGGGACACTGAAGCTTTCTTT. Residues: CASSPETGDTEAFF.

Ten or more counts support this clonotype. The CDR3 loop is CASSLGTGSNYGYTF. CDR3 bases: TGTGCCAGCAGTTTGGGGACAGGCTCCAACTATGGCTACACCTTC. V and J are TRBV12-3 or TRBV12-4 and TRBJ1-2; 8 bases match TRBD1. The CDR3 length is 15 residues. V gave up 3 bases and J gave up 2 bases; unmatched junction bases: 5.

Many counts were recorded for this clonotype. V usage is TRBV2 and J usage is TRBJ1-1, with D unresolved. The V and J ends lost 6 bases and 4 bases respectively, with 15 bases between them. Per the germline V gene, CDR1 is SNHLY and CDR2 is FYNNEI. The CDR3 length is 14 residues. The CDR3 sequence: CASRARWEGTEAFF. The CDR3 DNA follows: TGTGCCAGCAGGGCGCGCTGGGAAGGCACTGAAGCTTTCTTT.

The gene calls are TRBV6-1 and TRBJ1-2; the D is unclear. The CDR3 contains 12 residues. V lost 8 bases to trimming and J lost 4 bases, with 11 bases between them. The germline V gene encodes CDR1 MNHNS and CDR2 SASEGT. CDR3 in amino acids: CASLSGVYGYTF. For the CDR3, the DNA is TGTGCCAGCTTATCCGGAGTCTATGGCTACACCTTC.

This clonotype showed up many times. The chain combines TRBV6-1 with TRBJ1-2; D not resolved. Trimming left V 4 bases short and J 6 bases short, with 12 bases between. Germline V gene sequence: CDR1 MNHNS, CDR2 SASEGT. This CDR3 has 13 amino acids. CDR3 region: CASSANSYDGYTF. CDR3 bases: TGTGCCAGCAGTGCAAACTCTTATGATGGCTACACCTTC.

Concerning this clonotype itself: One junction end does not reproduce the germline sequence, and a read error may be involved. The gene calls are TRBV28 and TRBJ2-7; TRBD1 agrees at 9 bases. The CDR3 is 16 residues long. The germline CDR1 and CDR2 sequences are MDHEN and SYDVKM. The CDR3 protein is CASSSHTPGQGYQQYF. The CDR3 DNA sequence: TGTGCCAGCAGTTCCCACACTCCGGGACAGGGCTACCAGCAGTACTTC.